This TCR beta chain came from a study of T cell repertoires in cytomegalovirus infection. Study in general: Recently identified HLA-C-restricted and well-studied HLA-B-restricted CMV epitopes were used. Study-wide findings and caveats: Ex vivo, HLA-C-restricted CMV-specific TCR beta clonotypes prevailed over the rest of the response.

This clonotype was detected many times. Its antigen is not known. The CDR3 length is 14 residues. Trimming stripped 7 bases from V and 1 base from J, with 13 bases between. TCRdb re-called the reads with MiXCR, one entry per CDR3 protein. The table lists under 350,000 distinct CDR3 sequences, 22% of them singletons. The chain uses TRBV12-3 or TRBV12-4 and TRBJ1-2; D may be TRBD1 (5 bases). The sequence derives from a human donor in good health (CMV status not recorded). Some clones in this sample may be carry-over from other donors' samples. The specimen was cultured PBMCs, collected from culture after CMV antigen stimulation. The CDR3 region is CASILAGSNYGYTF. For the CDR3, the DNA is TGTGCCAGCATTCTTGCAGGGAGTAACTATGGCTACACCTTC.